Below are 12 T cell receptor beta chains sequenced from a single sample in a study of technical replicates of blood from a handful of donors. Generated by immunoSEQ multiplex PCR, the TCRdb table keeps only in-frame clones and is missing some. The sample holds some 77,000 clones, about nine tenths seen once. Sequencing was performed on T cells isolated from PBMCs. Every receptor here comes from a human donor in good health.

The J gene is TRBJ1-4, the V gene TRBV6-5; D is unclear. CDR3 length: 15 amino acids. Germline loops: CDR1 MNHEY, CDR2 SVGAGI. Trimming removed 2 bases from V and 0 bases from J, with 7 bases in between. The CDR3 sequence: CASSYARATNEKLFF. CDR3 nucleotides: TGTGCCAGCAGTTACGCGAGGGCAACTAATGAAAAACTGTTTTTT.

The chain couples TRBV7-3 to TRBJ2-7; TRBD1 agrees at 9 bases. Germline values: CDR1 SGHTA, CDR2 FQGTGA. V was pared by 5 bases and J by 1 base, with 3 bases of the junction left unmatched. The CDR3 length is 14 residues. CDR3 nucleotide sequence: TGTGCCAGCAGCCCCGGGACAGGGTCCTACGAGCAGTACTTC. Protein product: CASSPGTGSYEQYF.

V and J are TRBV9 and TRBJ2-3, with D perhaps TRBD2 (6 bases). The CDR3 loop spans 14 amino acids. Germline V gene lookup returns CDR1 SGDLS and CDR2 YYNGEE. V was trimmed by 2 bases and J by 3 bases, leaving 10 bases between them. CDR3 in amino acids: CASSVSSVTDTQYF. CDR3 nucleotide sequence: TGTGCCAGCAGCGTCTCTAGCGTGACAGATACGCAGTATTTT.

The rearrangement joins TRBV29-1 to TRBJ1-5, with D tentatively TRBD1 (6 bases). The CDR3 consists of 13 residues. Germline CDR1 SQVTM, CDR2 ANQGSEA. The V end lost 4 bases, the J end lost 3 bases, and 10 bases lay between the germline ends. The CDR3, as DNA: TGCAGCGTTGGCCGGGACACCAATCAGCCCCAGCATTTT. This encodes CSVGRDTNQPQHF.

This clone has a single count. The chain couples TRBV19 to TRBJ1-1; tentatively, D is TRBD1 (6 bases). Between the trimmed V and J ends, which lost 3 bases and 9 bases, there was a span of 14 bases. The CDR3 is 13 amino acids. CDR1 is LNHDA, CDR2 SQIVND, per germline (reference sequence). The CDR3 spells CASSMLDWDKAFF. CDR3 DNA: TGTGCCAGTAGTATGTTGGATTGGGACAAAGCTTTCTTT.

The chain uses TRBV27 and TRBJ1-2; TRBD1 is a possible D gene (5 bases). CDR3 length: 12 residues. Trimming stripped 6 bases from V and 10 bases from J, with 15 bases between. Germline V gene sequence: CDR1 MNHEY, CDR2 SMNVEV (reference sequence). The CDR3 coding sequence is TGTGCCAGCAGCCCAAGTCAAGGGGTCTACACCTTC. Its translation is CASSPSQGVYTF.

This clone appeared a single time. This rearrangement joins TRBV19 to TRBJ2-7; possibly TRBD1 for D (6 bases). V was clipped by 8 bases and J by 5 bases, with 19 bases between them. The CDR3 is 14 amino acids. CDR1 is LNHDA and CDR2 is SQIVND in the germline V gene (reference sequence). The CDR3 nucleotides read TGTGCCAGTGCCGAGGGGACACTGGGGGACGAGCAGTACTTC. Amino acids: CASAEGTLGDEQYF.

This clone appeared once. CDR3 DNA sequence: TGTGCCAGCAGCTACCAACGGGAGGGCCACGATACGCAGTATTTT. Encoded protein: CASSYQREGHDTQYF. This chain connects TRBV7-9 to TRBJ2-3; 8 bases align to TRBD2. From germline, CDR1 is SEHNR and CDR2 FQNEAQ (reference sequence). V dropped 4 bases and J dropped 6; count of bases not matched to a gene: 9. The CDR3 consists of 15 residues. The full variable domain, its missing parts supplied by reference TRBV7-9 and TRBJ2-3, is DTGVSQNPRHKITKRGQNVTFRCDPISEHNRLYWYRQTLGQGPEFLTYFQNEAQLEKSRLLSDRFSAERPKGSFSTLEIQRTEQGDSAMYLCASSYQREGHDTQYFGPGTRLTVL.

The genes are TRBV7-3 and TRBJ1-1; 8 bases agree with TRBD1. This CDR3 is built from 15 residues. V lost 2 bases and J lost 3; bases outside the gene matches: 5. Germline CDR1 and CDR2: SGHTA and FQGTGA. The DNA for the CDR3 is TGTGCCAGCAGCTTATCAGGGGGCAGGGACACTGAAGCTTTCTTT. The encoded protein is CASSLSGGRDTEAFF.

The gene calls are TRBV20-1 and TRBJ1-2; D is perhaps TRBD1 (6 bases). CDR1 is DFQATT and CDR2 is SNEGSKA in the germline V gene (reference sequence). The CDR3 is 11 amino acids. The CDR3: CLVGAGYGYTF. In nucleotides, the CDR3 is TGCCTCGTGGGGGCCGGGTATGGCTACACCTTC.

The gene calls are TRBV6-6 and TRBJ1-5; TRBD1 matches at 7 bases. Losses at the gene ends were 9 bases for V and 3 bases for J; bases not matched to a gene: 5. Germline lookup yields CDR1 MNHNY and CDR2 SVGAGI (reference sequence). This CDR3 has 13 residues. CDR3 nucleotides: TGTGCCAGTACAGGGGAAATCAATCAGCCCCAGCATTTT. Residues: CASTGEINQPQHF.

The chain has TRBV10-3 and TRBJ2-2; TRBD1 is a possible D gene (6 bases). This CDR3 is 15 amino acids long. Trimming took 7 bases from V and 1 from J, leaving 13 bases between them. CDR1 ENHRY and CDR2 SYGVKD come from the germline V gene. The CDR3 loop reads CAINTGSRNTGELFF. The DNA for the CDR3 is TGTGCCATCAACACAGGGTCTCGGAACACCGGGGAGCTGTTTTTT.